The 21 T cell receptor beta chains below all came from one sample that was sequenced in a study of spatial heterogeneity in lung cancer. TCRdb itself ran the 5' RACE reads through MiXCR, one entry per CDR3 protein. The table includes around 60,000 distinct CDR3 sequences, approximately 8% detected once. Time point noted: sample taken at primary tumor resection. Researchers sequenced whole RNA taken from tumor, nontumor lung or frozen PBMC without sorting. The sample was PBMCs, taken at surgery. These TCRs come from a female donor with early-stage non-small cell lung cancer.

This clonotype was detected ten times or more. The chain combines TRBV15 with TRBJ1-1; D call uncertain. The CDR3 is 13 residues long. Trimming shortened V by 6 bases and J by 5 bases, and 13 bases separated the two germline ends. CDR1 and CDR2 from the germline V gene are LNHNV and YYDKDF (reference sequence). In DNA form, the CDR3 reads TGTGCCACCAGTCGGAGGGAAGGTACTGAAGCTTTCTTT. Translation gives CATSRREGTEAFF.

This chain uses TRBV2 with TRBJ2-7, with 8 bases lining up with TRBD2. V dropped 6 bases and J dropped 5; count of bases not matched to a gene: 9. The CDR3 consists of 14 residues. Germline-derived CDR1 and CDR2 are SNHLY and FYNNEI. Here the CDR3 DNA reads TGTGCCAGCAGCACGGGGGGGAGGACCCACGAGCAGTACGTC. It yields the protein CASSTGGRTHEQYV.

About this clonotype: A read error may be the cause here, since a much bigger clone is one base away. The chain uses TRBV29-1 and TRBJ2-1, with no clear D. This CDR3 has 12 residues. Germline loops: CDR1 SQVTM, CDR2 ANQGSEA. The ends were cut back, 2 bases at V and 5 bases at J, with 7 bases in the middle. The CDR3 loop reads CSVEYRNNEQFF. In DNA, the CDR3 is TGCAGCGTTGAATACAGAAACAATGAGCAGTTCTTC.

In this sample, this clonotype turned up a few times. V usage is TRBV13 and J usage is TRBJ1-2; 8 bases fit TRBD1. The CDR3 is 18 amino acids. Germline V gene data show CDR1 as PRHDT and CDR2 as FYEKMQ (reference sequence). V lost 1 base and J lost 3; bases outside the gene matches: 13. CDR3 residues: CASSLVDRVDPWDYGYTF. Written as DNA, the CDR3 is TGTGCCAGCAGCTTAGTGGACAGGGTGGACCCTTGGGACTATGGCTACACCTTC.

This clonotype showed up just a few times. This chain connects TRBV6-1 to TRBJ2-1, with TRBD2 identical over 11 bases. With V trimmed by 6 bases and J by 6 bases, 7 bases remained unmatched. The V gene's germline CDR1 is MNHNS and CDR2 SASEGT. The CDR3 spans 15 residues. Here the CDR3 reads CASRGLADSGNEQFF. CDR3 nucleotides: TGTGCCAGCAGGGGACTAGCGGATTCTGGCAATGAGCAGTTCTTC.

This clonotype appeared many times. The gene calls are TRBV28 and TRBJ2-7; 9 positions match TRBD1. Germline CDR1 is MDHEN and CDR2 is SYDVKM. CDR3 length: 14 residues. The V gene end was trimmed by 7 bases and the J gene end by 5 bases; junction bases not matched to a gene: 9. For the CDR3, the DNA is TGTGCCAGCACCTCGGGGACAGGGACCGACGAGCAGTACTTC. This sequence encodes CASTSGTGTDEQYF.

This clonotype has a count of ten or more. V is TRBV12-3 or TRBV12-4 and J is TRBJ2-2; TRBD1 matches at 7 bases. V shed 8 bases, J shed 2 bases, and the junction held 5 bases outside the gene matches. The CDR3 runs to 14 residues. The CDR3 loop is CASAGGSNTGELFF. As DNA, the CDR3 is TGTGCCAGCGCAGGGGGATCCAACACCGGGGAGCTGTTTTTT.

This clonotype was detected many times. V usage is TRBV7-2 and J usage is TRBJ1-2; D remains ambiguous. The V gene's germline CDR1 is SGHTA and CDR2 FQGNSA. The CDR3 extends over 14 amino acids. V was trimmed by 5 bases and J by 0 bases, leaving 10 bases between them. The CDR3 nucleotides read TGTGCCAGCAGCGCACGGCAGGCTAACTATGGCTACACCTTC. Protein sequence: CASSARQANYGYTF.

The chain uses TRBV4-1 and TRBJ1-6, with 7 bases matching TRBD1. After removal of 4 bases from V and 9 bases from J, the junction contained 15 bases not matched to a gene. The V gene's germline CDR1 is MGHRA and CDR2 YSYEKL. The CDR3 is made up of 17 amino acids. In nucleotides, the CDR3 is TGCGCCAGCAGCCCAGCACTTGGCGACAGGGTGAGTTCACCCCTCCACTTT. Amino acid sequence: CASSPALGDRVSSPLHF.

This clonotype showed up just a few times. V and J are TRBV5-1 and TRBJ2-1; D not certain. V lost 0 bases to trimming and J lost 2 bases, with 12 bases between them. Germline CDR1 and CDR2: SGHRS and YFSETQ. The CDR3 covers 16 residues. The CDR3 bases are TGCGCCAGCAGCTTGGCCGCGTTACAAACCTACAATGAGCAGTTCTTC. Its translation: CASSLAALQTYNEQFF.

This clonotype was counted between two and nine times. The chain links TRBV24-1 to TRBJ1-2; 7 nucleotides line up with TRBD1. The V gene end was trimmed by 6 bases and the J gene end by 3 bases; junction bases not matched to a gene: 6. This CDR3 is 14 amino acids long. Germline values: CDR1 KGHDR, CDR2 SFDVKD. CDR3 coding DNA: TGTGCCACCAGTCGGGGGCAGGGGGACTATGGCTACACCTTC. Amino acid sequence: CATSRGQGDYGYTF.

This clonotype turned up a few times. The chain links TRBV10-2 to TRBJ2-7; no clear D gene. Trimming took 3 bases from V and 2 from J, leaving 11 bases between them. This CDR3 is built from 14 residues. CDR1 and CDR2 (germline): WSHSY, SAAADI. The CDR3 here is CASSDSGGAYEQYF. DNA for the CDR3: TGCGCCAGCAGTGATTCAGGTGGAGCCTACGAGCAGTACTTC.

This clonotype was observed a handful of times. V gene TRBV29-1 combines with J gene TRBJ1-4; unclear D gene. V lost 1 base to trimming and J lost 3 bases, with 15 bases between them. The CDR3 spans 16 residues. Germline CDR1 and CDR2: SQVTM and ANQGSEA. CDR3 loop: CSVEGLGRVANEKLFF. DNA of the CDR3: TGCAGCGTTGAAGGCTTAGGTAGGGTAGCTAATGAAAAACTGTTTTTT.

This clonotype turned up a few times. The chain links TRBV25-1 to TRBJ2-7; no clear D. There are 14 residues in the CDR3. Germline V gene sequence: CDR1 MGHDK, CDR2 SYGVNS. Between the trimmed V and J ends, which lost 1 base and 2 bases, there was a span of 9 bases. CDR3 region: CASSESGEAYEQYF. The CDR3 DNA reads TGTGCCAGCAGTGAATCTGGAGAGGCCTACGAGCAGTACTTC.

This clonotype turned up a few times. This chain uses TRBV3-1 with TRBJ1-6; D may be TRBD1 (6 bases). This CDR3 has 15 residues. Trimming took 5 bases from V and 6 from J, leaving 14 bases between them. Germline loops: CDR1 LGHDT, CDR2 YNNKEL (reference sequence). The CDR3 here is CASSDRQDSNSPLHF. CDR3 coding DNA: TGTGCCAGCAGCGACCGACAGGACTCTAATTCACCCCTCCACTTT.

This clonotype was counted many times. This chain links TRBV19 with TRBJ2-1; D is perhaps TRBD1 or TRBD2 (5 bases each). Trimming took off 7 bases at V and 13 bases at J, with 17 bases between the two ends. Germline CDR1 LNHDA, CDR2 SQIVND (reference sequence). The CDR3 has 12 residues. CDR3 nucleotide sequence: TGTGCCAGTAATACCGGTGGTGGGGGTCAGTTCTTC. Its protein product is CASNTGGGGQFF.

The chain links TRBV28 to TRBJ2-3, with 7 nucleotides matching TRBD1. The J segment lost 7 bases and the V segment lost 10 bases, leaving 8 bases of the junction unmatched. Germline values: CDR1 MDHEN, CDR2 SYDVKM. This CDR3 region has 12 residues. CDR3 residues: CATTGTANTQYF. The CDR3 region has the DNA TGTGCCACCACCGGGACAGCAAATACGCAGTATTTT. Full variable domain (rest looked up from reference TRBV28 and TRBJ2-3): DVKVTQSSRYLVKRTGEKVFLECVQDMDHENMFWYRQDPGLGLRLIYFSYDVKMKEKGDIPEGYSVSREKKERFSLILESASTNQTSMYLCATTGTANTQYFGPGTRLTVL.

This clonotype was found a few times. The V gene is TRBV12-3 or TRBV12-4, the J gene TRBJ1-4, with a weak D call TRBD1 (6 bases). CDR3 size: 16 residues. Trimming left V 5 bases short and J 3 bases short, with 16 bases between. The CDR3 nucleotides are TGTGCCAGCAGTCCTTCGGGGGGGCCGGCTAATGAAAAACTGTTTTTT. It translates to CASSPSGGPANEKLFF.

This clonotype was found a few times. The chain couples TRBV28 to TRBJ1-1; the D gene is possibly TRBD1 (5 bases). This CDR3 is 14 amino acids long. Trimming took off 8 bases at V and 2 bases at J, with 15 bases between the two ends. Germline CDR1 MDHEN, CDR2 SYDVKM. DNA for the CDR3: TGTGCCAGCTTAGTAGGACAATACAACACTGAAGCTTTCTTT. Translating gives CASLVGQYNTEAFF.

There are a few counts of this clonotype. This chain joins TRBV29-1 and TRBJ2-3, with TRBD1 matching over 10 bases. The CDR3 is 12 amino acids. With 5 bases clipped from V and 9 bases from J, the junction kept 5 bases outside the gene matches. Germline assignment: CDR1 SQVTM and CDR2 ANQGSEA. CDR3 sequence reads: CSVMGQGRTQYF. CDR3 sequence (DNA): TGCAGCGTTATGGGACAGGGGAGGACGCAGTATTTT.

This clonotype has at least ten counts. The chain joins TRBV18 to TRBJ2-4; TRBD1 aligns across 7 bases. CDR1 and CDR2 (germline): KGHSH, LQKENI. V dropped 1 base and J dropped 2; count of bases not matched to a gene: 5. The CDR3 sequence is 16 residues long. CDR3 sequence reads: CASSPRQGQPKNIQYF. The CDR3 DNA reads as TGTGCCAGCTCACCACGACAGGGTCAGCCCAAAAACATTCAGTACTTC.